These 20 T cell receptor beta chains originate from one sample sequenced in a study of blood T cell repertoires in COVID-19. Sequencing used immunoSEQ multiplex PCR; TCRdb keeps in-frame clones, though not all of them. The table records approximately 500,000 clones, around 90% of them present only once. The specimen sequenced was peripheral blood. Source of these receptors: a woman in her forties or fifties with COVID-19, enrolled during active disease.

The chain joins TRBV9 to TRBJ2-3; TRBD1 is a possible D gene (5 bases). V was pared by 3 bases and J by 4 bases, with 6 bases between. The CDR3 runs to 12 residues. Germline V CDR1 and CDR2: SGDLS, YYNGEE. CDR3 bases: TGTGCCAGCAGCGAGGGGTCAGATACGCAGTATTTT. As protein: CASSEGSDTQYF.

The chain is built from TRBV19 and TRBJ1-5, with TRBD1 as a possible D gene (5 bases). Trimming removed 5 bases from V and 5 bases from J, with 10 bases in between. CDR3 length equals 13 residues. Germline V gene lookup returns CDR1 LNHDA and CDR2 SQIVND (reference sequence). In DNA form, the CDR3 reads TGTGCCAGTAGTCTCGGGGGGTATCAGCCCCAGCATTTT. Its protein product is CASSLGGYQPQHF.

This sequence joins TRBV3-1 (or the pseudogene TRBV3-2) and TRBJ2-7; TRBD2 matches 12 bases. CDR1 and CDR2 from the germline V gene are LGHDT and YNNKEL (reference sequence). V trimming: 3 bases; J trimming: 8 bases; junction bases outside the gene matches: 11. The CDR3 covers 16 residues. CDR3 in DNA: TGTGCCAGCAGCCATCTGACTTCTAGCGGGGGGGCGCAGCAGTACTTC. Translation: CASSHLTSSGGAQQYF.

V and J are TRBV7-2 and TRBJ1-5; 10 positions match TRBD1. The CDR3 spans 15 residues. V shed 5 bases, J shed 5 bases, and the junction held 6 bases outside the gene matches. CDR1 is SGHTA, CDR2 FQGNSA, per germline. DNA for the CDR3: TGTGCCAGCAGCATACCGGGACAGGGGTATCAGCCCCAGCATTTT. Translation gives CASSIPGQGYQPQHF.

V and J are TRBV24-1 and TRBJ1-2; 7 positions match TRBD1. The length of the CDR3 is 14 residues. Germline V CDR1 and CDR2: KGHDR, SFDVKD. The J segment lost 5 bases and the V segment lost 4 bases, leaving 6 bases of the junction unmatched. CDR3 bases: TGTGCCACCAGTGAACCAGGGACAGATTATGGCTACACCTTC. Translating gives CATSEPGTDYGYTF.

CDR3 loop: CASSVRQQGSGNTIYF. The CDR3 DNA reads TGTGCCAGCAGCGTCCGCCAACAGGGAAGTGGAAACACCATATATTTT. The chain joins TRBV2 to TRBJ1-3; D possibly corresponds to TRBD1 (6 bases). Trimming stripped 6 bases from V and 3 bases from J, with 18 bases between. Germline lookup yields CDR1 SNHLY and CDR2 FYNNEI. The CDR3 consists of 16 residues.

The gene calls are TRBV4-1 and TRBJ1-3; D perhaps matches TRBD1 (6 bases). V shed 0 bases and J shed 4 bases, with 16 bases lying between them. The length of the CDR3 is 17 residues. CDR1 and CDR2 from the germline V gene are MGHRA and YSYEKL. CDR3 sequence (DNA): TGCGCCAGCAGCCAAGATGCGTTCGAGACAGGAGGAAACACCATATATTTT. Its protein is CASSQDAFETGGNTIYF.

The J gene is TRBJ2-1, the V gene TRBV5-6; perhaps TRBD2 as D (5 bases). V dropped 0 bases and J dropped 10 bases, with 8 bases sitting between them. CDR1 is SGHDT and CDR2 is YYEEEE in the germline V gene. The CDR3 has 12 amino acids. The CDR3 nucleotides read TGTGCCAGCAGCTTGGAGACTATGGAGCAGTTCTTC. This encodes CASSLETMEQFF.

This clone has just one count. The chain has TRBV6-5 and TRBJ2-3, with TRBD2 identical over 7 bases. The V segment lost 8 bases and the J segment 4 bases; nucleotides outside the gene matches: 0. Germline V lookup: CDR1 MNHEY, CDR2 SVGAGI. This CDR3 is built from 11 residues. The CDR3 loop is CASGRADTQYF. The CDR3 region has the DNA TGTGCCAGCGGGAGGGCAGATACGCAGTATTTT.

This clone showed up just once. V is TRBV19 and J is TRBJ2-2; 14 nucleotides agree with TRBD2. Germline lookup yields CDR1 LNHDA and CDR2 SQIVND (reference sequence). The junction had 7 bases not matched to a gene; V was cut back by 1 base and J by 3 bases. This CDR3 has 19 residues. This chain's CDR3 is CASSIAGGLAGAHTGELFF. The DNA for the CDR3 is TGTGCCAGTAGTATAGCCGGGGGACTAGCGGGGGCCCACACCGGGGAGCTGTTTTTT.

This rearrangement joins TRBV27 to TRBJ2-1, with TRBD1 identical over 11 bases. This CDR3 spans 16 amino acids. Per the germline V gene, CDR1 is MNHEY and CDR2 is SMNVEV (reference sequence). Germline trimming cut 6 bases from V and 6 bases from J; bases unmatched to any gene: 10. This chain's CDR3 is CASSLSRGTGGNEQFF. CDR3 nucleotides: TGTGCCAGCAGCCTAAGCCGCGGGACAGGGGGCAATGAGCAGTTCTTC.

The chain couples TRBV9 to TRBJ2-3; possibly TRBD2 for D (5 bases). There are 18 residues in the CDR3. Trimming took 4 bases from V and 3 from J, leaving 24 bases between them. Germline CDR1 and CDR2: SGDLS and YYNGEE. CDR3 sequence: CASSQTPAGRGVTDTQYF. The CDR3 bases are TGTGCCAGCAGCCAAACACCCGCGGGTCGTGGGGTGACAGATACGCAGTATTTT.

V and J are TRBV2 and TRBJ1-5; TRBD1 agrees at 7 bases. Germline V CDR1 and CDR2: SNHLY, FYNNEI. The J segment lost 5 bases and the V segment lost 4 bases, leaving 5 bases of the junction unmatched. The CDR3 length is 14 residues. The CDR3 sequence: CASSVGQGDQPQHF. The DNA of the CDR3 is TGTGCCAGCAGTGTAGGGCAGGGGGATCAGCCCCAGCATTTT.

V and J are TRBV6-1 and TRBJ2-7; D unresolved. The germline CDR1 and CDR2 sequences are MNHNS and SASEGT. Trimming removed 2 bases from V and 3 bases from J, with 5 bases in between. The CDR3 runs to 12 residues. Here the CDR3 reads CASSEPLYEQYF. CDR3 in DNA: TGTGCCAGCAGTGAACCTCTCTACGAGCAGTACTTC.

The chain carries TRBV19 and TRBJ1-6; 8 nucleotides agree with TRBD1. CDR3 length: 15 amino acids. Germline loops: CDR1 LNHDA, CDR2 SQIVND (reference sequence). Trimming cost V 5 bases and J 8 bases; bases outside gene matches: 8. CDR3 DNA: TGTGCCAGTAGTGTAACCGGGACAGGTGATTCACCCCTCCACTTT. It codes for CASSVTGTGDSPLHF.

In its sample, this clone was seen once. The chain is built from TRBV7-2 and TRBJ1-1; no clear D gene. The CDR3 is made up of 14 amino acids. CDR1 and CDR2 from the germline V gene are SGHTA and FQGNSA. Trimming left V 6 bases short and J 0 bases short, with 11 bases between. CDR3 in amino acids: CASSLSTVNTEAFF. CDR3 coding DNA: TGTGCCAGCAGTCTCAGTACAGTGAACACTGAAGCTTTCTTT.

The V call is TRBV29-1, the J call TRBJ2-1; D may be TRBD1 (6 bases). V lost 7 bases to trimming and J lost 3 bases, with 19 bases between them. The CDR3 has 15 residues. CDR1 SQVTM and CDR2 ANQGSEA come from the germline V gene. The chain's CDR3 is CSGGRFEGGYNEQFF. In nucleotides, the CDR3 is TGCAGCGGTGGCCGGTTTGAAGGGGGCTACAATGAGCAGTTCTTC.

The rearrangement joins TRBV7-2 to TRBJ2-1; no reliable D call. CDR1 is SGHTA and CDR2 is FQGNSA in the germline V gene. This CDR3 has 15 amino acids. V lost 1 base and J lost 4, with 11 bases in between. CDR3 sequence: CASSLDRGSYNEQFF. Here the CDR3 DNA reads TGTGCCAGCAGCTTAGACCGCGGTTCATACAATGAGCAGTTCTTC.

The chain links TRBV3-1 (or the pseudogene TRBV3-2) to TRBJ1-1; TRBD1 agrees at 7 bases. The germline V gene has CDR1 LGHDT and CDR2 YNNKEL (reference sequence). With V trimmed by 4 bases and J by 0 bases, 8 bases remained unmatched. CDR3 length: 16 residues. The CDR3 sequence is CASSLESGTVNTEAFF. CDR3 coding DNA: TGTGCCAGCAGCCTAGAGTCAGGGACAGTGAACACTGAAGCTTTCTTT.

This rearrangement joins TRBV11-2 to TRBJ2-7; 7 bases are a match to TRBD1. V shed 5 bases and J 5 bases; nucleotides not matched to a gene: 6. In germline, CDR1 is SGHAT, CDR2 FQNNGV. CDR3 length equals 13 residues. The CDR3, as DNA: TGTGCCAGCAGCCGACAGGGAGCAAACGAGCAGTACTTC. As protein: CASSRQGANEQYF.